These T cell receptor beta chains were read from a single sample in a study of CD8 T cells in ankylosing spondylitis. TCRdb recomputed calls from the 5' RACE reads with MiXCR, one row per CDR3 protein. The table includes 210,000 or so distinct CDR3 sequences, under 30% detected once. The specimen sequenced was blood, either unsorted or a sorted T cell fraction (not recorded which). The receptors originated from a male donor with ankylosing spondylitis or in good health (not recorded which). Each CDR3 is given with its conserved first and last residue. D genes are given only for firm matches. Size values are once, few and many counts, or a class for expanded clones, and some rows have none.

j_call v_call clone_size d_call cdr3_aa cdr3_nt
TRBJ2-2 TRBV29-1 few TRBD1 CSVRTGGPNTGELFF TGCAGCGTTCGGACAGGGGGTCCGAACACCGGGGAGCTGTTTTTT
TRBJ2-5 TRBV4-2 few - CASSQDSTIQQYF TGTGCCAGCAGCCAAGATAGCACCATCCAGCAGTACTTC
TRBJ1-5 TRBV5-6 many - CASSLAGQPQHF TGTGCCAGCAGCTTGGCCGGTCAGCCCCAGCATTTT
TRBJ2-3 TRBV10-3 many TRBD2 CAISETSGLAGSPDTQYF TGTGCCATCAGTGAGACCTCGGGACTAGCGGGATCCCCAGATACGCAGTATTTT
TRBJ2-4 TRBV5-1 many - CASSSGTAENIQYF TGCGCCAGCAGCTCCGGGACGGCTGAAAACATTCAGTACTTC
TRBJ2-5 TRBV6-2/TRBV6-3 many - CASSYGAVQETQYF TGTGCCAGCAGTTACGGGGCAGTCCAAGAGACCCAGTACTTC
TRBJ2-1 TRBV5-1 many TRBD2 CASSGGLAGAGEQFF TGCGCCAGCAGCGGGGGACTAGCGGGAGCGGGTGAGCAGTTCTTC
TRBJ2-3 TRBV7-2 once - CASSWIGQRSTDTQYF TGTGCCAGCAGCTGGATAGGGCAGCGGTCCACAGATACGCAGTATTTT
TRBJ2-1 TRBV11-3 - TRBD2 CASSLRGLAGYNEQFF TGTGCCAGCAGCTTAAGGGGACTAGCGGGATACAATGAGCAGTTCTTC
TRBJ1-5 TRBV12-3/TRBV12-4 - - CASSLDSSNQPQHF TGTGCCAGCAGCCTAGATTCGAGCAATCAGCCCCAGCATTTT
TRBJ2-7 TRBV4-3 - - CASSQEVGLVYEQYF TGCGCCAGCAGCCAAGAGGTGGGGCTGGTCTACGAGCAGTACTTC
TRBJ2-5 TRBV4-1 many TRBD1 CASSQPQGAETQYF TGCGCCAGCAGCCAACCACAGGGGGCGGAGACCCAGTACTTC
TRBJ2-5 TRBV5-1 - - CASSFSGEQETQYF TGCGCCAGCAGCTTTAGTGGGGAACAAGAGACCCAGTACTTC
TRBJ2-7 TRBV20-1 many TRBD2 CSAMNRGLAGAREQYF TGCAGTGCAATGAACCGGGGACTAGCGGGAGCTCGCGAGCAGTACTTC
TRBJ2-1 TRBV6-1 many TRBD2 CASRQLAGGGNEQFF TGTGCCAGCAGACAACTAGCGGGAGGAGGGAATGAGCAGTTCTTC
TRBJ2-2 TRBV4-2 - - CASSPQTRAGGELFF TGTGCCAGCAGCCCCCAGACGCGGGCGGGGGGGGAGCTGTTTTTT
TRBJ1-5 TRBV7-6 once - CASSLRGDGNQPQHF TGTGCCAGCAGCTTAAGGGGGGACGGCAATCAGCCCCAGCATTTT
TRBJ2-7 TRBV5-1 many - CASSNAPKGTAYEQYF TGCGCCAGCAGCAACGCCCCCAAGGGCACAGCCTACGAGCAGTACTTC
TRBJ2-7 TRBV6-1 once - CASSPGSGTYEQYF TGTGCCAGCAGTCCAGGTTCAGGGACCTACGAGCAGTACTTC
TRBJ2-2 TRBV29-1 many - CSVEGADGDSIGELFF TGCAGCGTTGAAGGTGCGGACGGGGATTCAATCGGGGAGCTGTTTTTT
TRBJ2-7 TRBV29-1 - - CSVGWLEGVSEQYF TGCAGCGTTGGATGGTTAGAAGGAGTATCGGAGCAGTACTTC
TRBJ1-2 TRBV12-3/TRBV12-4 - TRBD1 CASSSRQGDAHYGYTF TGTGCCAGCAGTAGTCGACAGGGGGATGCTCACTATGGCTACACCTTC
TRBJ2-1 TRBV20-1 many TRBD2 CSEREAGVFYNEQFF TGCAGTGAGCGTGAAGCGGGAGTTTTCTACAATGAGCAGTTCTTC
TRBJ1-2 TRBV20-1 - - CSARGRIPNYGYTF TGCAGTGCTAGGGGACGGATACCTAACTATGGCTACACCTTC
TRBJ2-3 TRBV5-4 - TRBD2 CASASGSSEDTQYF TGTGCCAGCGCTAGCGGGAGTTCTGAAGATACGCAGTATTTT
TRBJ2-2 TRBV3-1 few - CASSQFLNTGELFF TGTGCCAGCAGCCAATTCCTGAACACCGGGGAGCTGTTTTTT
TRBJ2-5 TRBV9 many - CASSQSPETQYF TGTGCCAGCAGCCAATCACCAGAGACCCAGTACTTC
TRBJ2-7 TRBV4-3 many TRBD2 CASSQDQWISGRLGEQYF TGCGCCAGCAGCCAAGACCAATGGATCAGCGGGAGGTTGGGGGAGCAGTACTTC
TRBJ2-7 TRBV5-5 - - CASANTLYEQYF TGTGCCAGCGCAAACACCCTCTACGAGCAGTACTTC
TRBJ2-7 TRBV29-1 - - CSVEGANYEQYF TGCAGCGTTGAGGGGGCCAACTACGAGCAGTACTTC
TRBJ2-1 TRBV12-3/TRBV12-4 - TRBD1 CASSSGTGYNEQFF TGTGCCAGCAGTTCCGGGACAGGTTACAATGAGCAGTTCTTC
TRBJ2-1 TRBV7-2 few TRBD2 CASSLASGGAYNEQFF TGTGCCAGCAGCTTAGCTAGCGGGGGAGCCTACAATGAGCAGTTCTTC
TRBJ1-1 TRBV5-1 many - CASSLSGQRNTEAFF TGCGCCAGCAGCTTGTCTGGGCAGAGAAACACTGAAGCTTTCTTT
TRBJ2-2 TRBV28 many - CASSSLGGYHTGELFF TGTGCCAGCAGTTCCCTAGGGGGATATCACACCGGGGAGCTGTTTTTT
TRBJ2-7 TRBV18 many - CASSPGPYEQYF TGTGCCAGCTCACCAGGGCCCTACGAGCAGTACTTC
TRBJ2-1 TRBV28 many TRBD1 CASSPGQGTNEQFF TGTGCCAGCAGTCCGGGACAGGGTACCAATGAGCAGTTCTTC
TRBJ2-5 TRBV7-9 many TRBD2 CASSLGTSDQETQYF TGTGCCAGCAGCTTAGGGACTAGCGACCAAGAGACCCAGTACTTC
TRBJ2-2 TRBV4-1 many - CASRQGPVRGTGELFF TGCGCCAGCAGGCAAGGGCCCGTTCGGGGCACCGGGGAGCTGTTTTTT
TRBJ2-1 TRBV29-1 - - CSVYRWNEQFF TGCAGCGTTTACAGGTGGAATGAGCAGTTCTTC
TRBJ2-1 TRBV7-2 many - CASSLGPGRDEQFF TGTGCCAGCAGCTTAGGGCCGGGTAGGGATGAGCAGTTCTTC
TRBJ2-5 TRBV20-1 many - CSARQETQYF TGCAGCGCTCGACAAGAGACCCAGTACTTC
TRBJ2-7 TRBV7-2 once - CASSLDLSEQYF TGTGCCAGCAGCTTAGATCTGTCCGAGCAGTACTTC
TRBJ2-7 TRBV20-1 many - CSASGGTDAYEQYF TGCAGTGCTAGTGGTGGTACCGACGCCTACGAGCAGTACTTC
TRBJ2-7 TRBV7-6 - TRBD2 CASSSLGLAGVYEQYF TGTGCCAGCAGCTCTTTGGGACTAGCGGGAGTCTACGAGCAGTACTTC
TRBJ1-5 TRBV12-3/TRBV12-4 many - CASSEGTAPGQPQHF TGTGCCAGCAGCGAGGGGACGGCCCCGGGTCAGCCCCAGCATTTT